This record looks at one T cell receptor (beta chain) sequence and its context. What it binds is not known. The sample comes from a study of circulating and synovial CD4+ cells in juvenile arthritis. Libraries were prepared by immunoSEQ multiplex PCR; TCRdb keeps only in-frame clonotypes and omits some of them. The table shows 30,000 to 40,000 clones, with about 95% occurring only once. General observations from the study: Diversity here was lower than in bulk blood CD4 cells.

This CDR3 comprises 15 residues. V was clipped by 8 bases and J by 9 bases, with 23 bases between them. CDR1 and CDR2 (germline): LNHNV, YYDKDF (reference sequence). The sequenced material came from CD4+ T cells from blood. The chain uses TRBV15 and TRBJ2-1; the D gene is possibly TRBD2 (7 bases). This clonotype originated in a human donor with juvenile idiopathic arthritis. CDR3 coding DNA: TGTGCCACCTCAGACACGGGGGGCCAGTATGGTGAGCAGTTCTTC. Amino acid sequence: CATSDTGGQYGEQFF.